The rows below give T cell receptor beta chains drawn from one sample of a study of blood T cell repertoires in COVID-19. Sequencing was performed with immunoSEQ multiplex PCR; in TCRdb, only in-frame clones are kept and a portion is missing. The sample yields a few hundred thousand clones, approximately 80% seen once. Sample: peripheral blood. The receptors derive from a human donor with acute or convalescent COVID-19. The donor label of this sample is uncertain. CDR3s include the opening cysteine and the closing phenylalanine or tryptophan. Each record gives: clone size, J gene, CDR3 length, D gene, V gene, CDR3 protein, CDR3 DNA. The D gene is left open where the match is weak. Clone size is stated in some rows and not others, as once, few, many or a class when expanded.

>.|TRBJ2-1|14|.|TRBV2
CASRILGVGNEQFF
TGTGCCAGCAGGATTTTAGGGGTGGGCAATGAGCAGTTCTTC
>.|TRBJ2-2|14|.|TRBV2
CASSFQLNTGELFF
TGTGCCAGCAGTTTTCAATTGAACACCGGGGAGCTGTTTTTT
>few|TRBJ2-7|13|.|TRBV2
CASGKEASYEQYF
TGTGCCAGCGGAAAGGAGGCGTCCTACGAGCAGTACTTC
>.|TRBJ1-1|15|TRBD1|TRBV16
CASSRNPGGNTEAFF
TGTGCCAGCAGCCGTAACCCAGGGGGGAACACTGAAGCTTTCTTT
>.|TRBJ2-2|16|TRBD1|TRBV5-1
CASSLGTGRRTGELFF
TGCGCCAGCAGCCTTGGGACAGGGCGGAGAACCGGGGAGCTGTTTTTT
>.|TRBJ1-6|18|TRBD1|TRBV5-4
CASSTGQGTSSYNSPLHF
TGTGCCAGCAGCACCGGACAGGGGACGAGCTCCTATAATTCACCCCTCCACTTT
>.|TRBJ1-2|15|.|TRBV5-1
CASRPSGFISYGYTF
TGCGCCAGCAGACCCTCCGGGTTCATCTCCTATGGCTACACCTTC
>.|TRBJ1-1|15|.|TRBV30
CAWTRQVHMNTEAFF
TGTGCCTGGACTCGACAGGTACACATGAACACTGAAGCTTTCTTT
>once|TRBJ1-5|14|TRBD1|TRBV6-5
CASSRQGVNQPQHF
TGTGCCAGCAGTCGACAGGGGGTCAATCAGCCCCAGCATTTT
>.|TRBJ2-5|12|.|TRBV3-1/TRBV3-2
CASSSLLETQYF
TGTGCCAGCAGCTCTCTTCTGGAGACCCAGTACTTC
>.|TRBJ2-3|13|.|TRBV12-3/TRBV12-4
CASSSPGTDTQYF
TGTGCCAGCAGTTCGCCGGGCACAGATACGCAGTATTTT
>.|TRBJ2-5|15|.|TRBV1
CTSLGLAPYQETQYF
TGCACCAGCTTAGGACTAGCCCCGTACCAAGAGACCCAGTACTTC
>.|TRBJ2-2|19|.|TRBV1
CTSSQDRRGPQSNTGELFF
TGCACCAGCAGCCAAGATAGGAGGGGGCCACAAAGTAACACCGGGGAGCTGTTTTTT
>.|TRBJ1-2|13|.|TRBV7-9
CASSLAQGNGYTF
TGTGCCAGCAGCTTAGCCCAGGGCAATGGCTACACCTTC
>.|TRBJ2-3|17|TRBD2|TRBV4-2
CASSQQAATSGENTQYF
TGTGCCAGCAGCCAACAGGCGGCGACTAGCGGGGAGAATACGCAGTATTTT
>.|TRBJ2-3|12|.|TRBV2
CASKTRTDTQYF
TGTGCCAGCAAGACACGCACAGATACGCAGTATTTT
>.|TRBJ1-6|18|TRBD1|TRBV6-1
CASSEVRPRTGGNSPLHF
TGTGCCAGCAGTGAAGTGCGGCCCCGGACAGGGGGCAATTCACCCCTCCACTTT
>few|TRBJ2-1|12|.|TRBV12-3/TRBV12-4
CASSPTANEQFF
TGTGCCAGCAGTCCAACAGCCAATGAGCAGTTCTTC
>.|TRBJ2-3|16|.|TRBV21-1
CASSSPSGRATDTQYF
TGTGCCAGCAGCAGTCCTAGCGGGAGGGCCACAGATACGCAGTATTTT
>.|TRBJ1-2|15|.|TRBV4-1
CASSQDDGAGGGYTF
TGCGCCAGCAGCCAAGACGACGGGGCGGGGGGTGGCTACACCTTC
>.|TRBJ2-3|13|.|TRBV7-7
CASSFELRDTQYF
TGTGCCAGCAGCTTCGAACTGCGAGATACGCAGTATTTT
>.|TRBJ1-5|13|.|TRBV3-1/TRBV3-2
CASSHRGIQPQHF
TGTGCCAGCAGCCATCGGGGGATTCAGCCCCAGCATTTT
>.|TRBJ2-1|19|TRBD2|TRBV19
CASSPLRHTSGGPYNEQFF
TGTGCCAGTAGTCCGCTCCGGCATACTAGCGGGGGGCCCTACAATGAGCAGTTCTTC
>.|TRBJ1-1|13|.|TRBV28
CASRPDNSPEAFF
TGTGCCAGCAGGCCTGACAATTCGCCAGAAGCTTTCTTT
>.|TRBJ1-1|15|.|TRBV5-5
CASSLVSQGGTEAFF
TGTGCCAGCAGCTTGGTGAGTCAGGGTGGAACTGAAGCTTTCTTT
>.|TRBJ1-1|11|.|TRBV29-1
CSHVWGEKAFF
TGCAGCCACGTGTGGGGGGAAAAAGCTTTCTTT
>.|TRBJ2-1|17|.|TRBV5-1
CASSLSFRTLLYNEQFF
TGCGCCAGCAGCTTGTCTTTTAGGACTCTTCTCTACAATGAGCAGTTCTTC
>.|TRBJ1-1|16|TRBD1|TRBV10-2
CASTAGTGRMNTEAFF
TGCGCCAGCACGGCGGGGACAGGGCGAATGAACACTGAAGCTTTCTTT
>many|TRBJ1-1|14|.|TRBV6-1
CASSDPGQYTEAFF
TGTGCCAGCAGTGATCCTGGACAATACACTGAAGCTTTCTTT
>.|TRBJ2-3|14|.|TRBV6-5
CASSLNFQGGTQYF
TGTGCCAGCAGTTTAAATTTCCAGGGCGGTACGCAGTATTTT
>.|TRBJ2-7|14|.|TRBV19
CASSRGQSFYEQYF
TGTGCCAGTAGTAGAGGCCAGTCCTTCTACGAGCAGTACTTC
>.|TRBJ2-3|15|.|TRBV14
CASSYQASYTDTQYF
TGTGCCAGCAGCTACCAGGCGAGCTACACAGATACGCAGTATTTT
>.|TRBJ1-2|17|TRBD1|TRBV27
CASSSRYRDRVRYGYTF
TGTGCCAGCAGTTCTCGATACCGGGACAGGGTCCGCTATGGCTACACCTTC
>.|TRBJ2-1|16|TRBD2|TRBV10-1
CASSETSGSLYNEQFF
TGCGCCAGCAGTGAGACTAGCGGGAGTTTGTACAATGAGCAGTTCTTC
>.|TRBJ2-7|14|.|TRBV6-5
CASSYVAGADEQYF
TGTGCCAGCAGTTACGTGGCAGGGGCGGACGAGCAGTACTTC
>.|TRBJ2-7|11|.|TRBV7-8
CASSSFSEQYF
TGTGCCAGCAGCTCTTTCTCCGAGCAGTACTTC
>.|TRBJ2-7|18|TRBD2|TRBV7-8
CASSLGTSGRYRSYEQYF
TGTGCCAGCAGCCTGGGGACTAGCGGGAGGTACCGCTCCTACGAGCAGTACTTC
>.|TRBJ1-1|13|.|TRBV2
CASSFGPNTEAFF
TGTGCCAGCAGTTTTGGGCCGAACACTGAAGCTTTCTTT
>once|TRBJ2-2|14|TRBD2|TRBV5-1
CASSLTGGQNRPLF
TGCGCCAGCAGCTTGACGGGGGGTCAAAACAGGCCCCTTTTT
>.|TRBJ2-5|15|TRBD1|TRBV5-5
CASSPGQVFGETQYF
TGTGCCAGCAGCCCGGGACAGGTCTTTGGAGAGACCCAGTACTTC
>once|TRBJ1-2|13|.|TRBV11-2
CASSPRTFYGYTF
TGTGCCAGCAGCCCCCGGACATTTTATGGCTACACCTTC
>.|TRBJ2-2|11|.|TRBV7-9
CASSHSGELFF
TGTGCCAGCAGCCATAGCGGGGAGCTGTTTTTT
>once|TRBJ2-1|15|.|TRBV29-1
CSVGAHGVAAMVQFF
TGCAGCGTTGGGGCACACGGGGTAGCCGCCATGGTGCAGTTCTTC
>few|TRBJ2-7|15|.|TRBV5-1
CASSLAWRGPYEQYF
TGCGCCAGCAGCTTGGCTTGGCGGGGCCCCTACGAGCAGTACTTC
>.|TRBJ1-1|16|TRBD1|TRBV5-1
CASSHPPTGVNTEAFF
TGCGCCAGCAGCCACCCACCGACAGGGGTGAACACTGAAGCTTTCTTT
>once|TRBJ1-2|13|TRBD1|TRBV25-1
CAGDRGRRGGYTF
TGTGCCGGAGACAGGGGGCGCAGGGGGGGCTACACCTTC
>.|TRBJ2-1|14|.|TRBV6-5
CASIWDNSYNEQFF
TGTGCCAGCATCTGGGACAACTCCTACAATGAGCAGTTCTTC
>.|TRBJ2-7|18|TRBD2|TRBV27
CASSRSGLAGGLYYEQYF
TGTGCCAGCAGTCGCTCAGGACTAGCGGGGGGGCTTTACTACGAGCAGTACTTC
>.|TRBJ1-4|14|TRBD1|TRBV27
CASKGGFTNEKLFF
TGTGCCAGCAAAGGGGGCTTTACTAATGAAAAACTGTTTTTT
>.|TRBJ1-2|13|TRBD1|TRBV12-3/TRBV12-4
CASSRDRDFGYTF
TGTGCCAGCAGTCGCGACAGGGATTTTGGCTACACCTTC
>.|TRBJ1-1|13|.|TRBV6-5
CASSNRGASEAFF
TGTGCCAGCAGCAACCGGGGGGCCTCTGAAGCTTTCTTT